The TCR beta chain under discussion was sequenced for a study of T cell repertoires in cytomegalovirus infection. Study context: Use of recently identified HLA-C-restricted and well-studied HLA-B-restricted CMV epitopes was part of the study. TCR beta signatures that were public indicated CMV infection and matching HLA type. General study findings and limits: Public TCR beta family frequency separated CMV-and-HLA carriers, including in an independent cohort. It was HLA-C-restricted CMV-specific TCR beta clonotypes that dominated the response ex vivo.

TCRdb used MiXCR to reprocess the reads, holding one entry per CDR3 protein. This table holds 600,000 to 700,000 distinct CDR3 sequences, roughly a third found once. In regard to this clonotype: The antigen remains undetermined.

The CDR3 length is 15 residues. Germline CDR1 is SEHNR and CDR2 is FQNEAQ (reference sequence). With V trimmed by 1 base and J by 6 bases, 9 bases remained unmatched. The sequenced sample was cultured PBMCs, obtained from culture after CMV antigen stimulation. This clonotype was sampled from a human donor in good health (CMV status not recorded). Some clones in this sample may be carry-over from other donors' samples. The chain combines TRBV7-9 with TRBJ2-7, with 7 positions matching TRBD2. The CDR3 DNA follows: TGTGCCAGCAGCTTAGGAAGCGGGGACGTTGGCGAGCAGTACTTC. Protein: CASSLGSGDVGEQYF.